This T cell receptor beta chain was captured by sequencing in a study of early T cells in non-severe SARS-CoV-2 infection. The CDR3 runs 14 residues. CDR1 is SGHTA and CDR2 is FQGNSA in the germline V gene. Trimming cost V 2 bases and J 3 bases, with 8 bases left between them. TCRdb re-called the 5' RACE reads through MiXCR, storing one row per CDR3 protein. Of 55,000 to 80,000 distinct CDR3 sequences in the sample, about 10% were seen once. This clonotype was found a few times. The chain is built from TRBV7-2 and TRBJ1-5, with D unresolved. The sequenced sample was whole blood, obtained at baseline. The receptor comes from an adult who was a healthcare worker with PCR-confirmed SARS-CoV-2 infection or an uninfected control (not recorded which). The CDR3 here is CASSLMAYNQPQHF. The CDR3 bases are TGTGCCAGCAGCTTAATGGCTTACAATCAGCCCCAGCATTTT.